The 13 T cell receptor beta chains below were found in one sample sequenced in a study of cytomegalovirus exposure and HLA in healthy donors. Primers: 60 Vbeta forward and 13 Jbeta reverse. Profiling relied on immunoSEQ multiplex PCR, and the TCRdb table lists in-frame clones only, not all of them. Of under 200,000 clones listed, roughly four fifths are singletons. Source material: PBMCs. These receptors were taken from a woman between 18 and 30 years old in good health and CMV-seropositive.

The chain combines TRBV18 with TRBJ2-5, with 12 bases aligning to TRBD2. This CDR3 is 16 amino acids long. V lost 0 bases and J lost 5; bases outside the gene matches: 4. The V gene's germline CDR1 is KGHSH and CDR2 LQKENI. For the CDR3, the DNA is TGTGCCAGCTCACCACCGGCTAGCGGGGGGGCGGAGACCCAGTACTTC. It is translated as CASSPPASGGAETQYF.

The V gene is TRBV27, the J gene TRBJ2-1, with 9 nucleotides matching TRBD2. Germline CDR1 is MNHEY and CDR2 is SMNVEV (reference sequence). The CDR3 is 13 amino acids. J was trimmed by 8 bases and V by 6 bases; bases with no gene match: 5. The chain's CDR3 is CASSRTSVDEQFF. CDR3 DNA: TGTGCCAGCAGCCGGACTAGCGTCGATGAGCAGTTCTTC.

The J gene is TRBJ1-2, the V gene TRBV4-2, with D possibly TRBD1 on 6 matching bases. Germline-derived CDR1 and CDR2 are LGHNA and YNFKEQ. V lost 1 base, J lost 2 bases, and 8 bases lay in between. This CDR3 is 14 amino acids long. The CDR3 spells CASSQGTGNYGYTF. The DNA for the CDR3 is TGTGCCAGCAGCCAAGGAACAGGGAACTATGGCTACACCTTC.

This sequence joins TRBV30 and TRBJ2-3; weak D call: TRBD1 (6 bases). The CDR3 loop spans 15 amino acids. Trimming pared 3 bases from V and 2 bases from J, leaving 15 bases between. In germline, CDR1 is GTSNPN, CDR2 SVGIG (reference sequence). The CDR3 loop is CAWRLEGGPTDTQYF. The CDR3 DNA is TGTGCCTGGAGGCTAGAAGGGGGACCCACAGATACGCAGTATTTT.

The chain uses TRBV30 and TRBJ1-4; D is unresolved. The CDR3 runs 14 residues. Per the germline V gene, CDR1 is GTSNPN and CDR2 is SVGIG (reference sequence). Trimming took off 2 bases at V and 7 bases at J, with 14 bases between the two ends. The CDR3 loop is CAWSYHSLTEKLFF. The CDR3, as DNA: TGTGCCTGGAGTTACCACAGTTTGACTGAAAAACTGTTTTTT.

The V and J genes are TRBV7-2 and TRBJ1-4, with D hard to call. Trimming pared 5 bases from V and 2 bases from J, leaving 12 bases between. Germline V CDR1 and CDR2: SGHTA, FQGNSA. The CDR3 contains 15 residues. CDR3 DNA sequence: TGTGCCAGCAGCCCTAGTTTTATTACTAATGAAAAACTGTTTTTT. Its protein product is CASSPSFITNEKLFF.

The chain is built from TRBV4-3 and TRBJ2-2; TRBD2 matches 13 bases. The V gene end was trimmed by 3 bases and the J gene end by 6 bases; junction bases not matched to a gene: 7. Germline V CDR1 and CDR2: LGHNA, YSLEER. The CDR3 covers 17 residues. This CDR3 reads CASSQTTSGGYAGELFF. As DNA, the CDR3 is TGCGCCAGCAGCCAGACGACTAGCGGGGGGTATGCCGGGGAGCTGTTTTTT.

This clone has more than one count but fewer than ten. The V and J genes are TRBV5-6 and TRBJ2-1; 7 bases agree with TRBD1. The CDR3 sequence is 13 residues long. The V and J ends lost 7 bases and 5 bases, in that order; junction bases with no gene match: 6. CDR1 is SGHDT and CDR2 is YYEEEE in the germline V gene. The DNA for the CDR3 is TGTGCCAGCGGACAGGACCCTAACAATGAGCAGTTCTTC. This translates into CASGQDPNNEQFF.

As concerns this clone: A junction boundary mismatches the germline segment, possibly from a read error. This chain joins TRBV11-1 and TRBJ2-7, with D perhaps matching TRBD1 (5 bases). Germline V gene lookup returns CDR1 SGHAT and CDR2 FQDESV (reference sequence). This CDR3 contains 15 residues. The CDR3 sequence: CASSLPGQNSYEQYF. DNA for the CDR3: TGTGCCAGCAGCTTACCAGGGCAGAACTCCTACGAGCAGTATTTC.

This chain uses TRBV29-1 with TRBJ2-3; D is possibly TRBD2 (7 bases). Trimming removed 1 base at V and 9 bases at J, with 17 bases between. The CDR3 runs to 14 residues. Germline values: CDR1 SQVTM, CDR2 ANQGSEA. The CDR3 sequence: CSVEVRGGQGTQYF. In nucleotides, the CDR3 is TGCAGCGTTGAAGTAAGGGGGGGGCAAGGGACGCAGTATTTT.

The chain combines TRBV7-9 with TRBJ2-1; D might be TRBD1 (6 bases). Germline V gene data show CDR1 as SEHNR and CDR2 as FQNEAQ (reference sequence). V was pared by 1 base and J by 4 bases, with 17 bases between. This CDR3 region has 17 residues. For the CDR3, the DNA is TGTGCCAGCAGCTTAGGGGAACAGGGCCCCTGGTACAATGAGCAGTTCTTC. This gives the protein CASSLGEQGPWYNEQFF.

The DNA for the CDR3 is TGTGCCAGCAGTCCCACAGGGCTTTATGGCTACACCTTC. It yields the protein CASSPTGLYGYTF. The chain employs TRBV6-1 and TRBJ1-2; maybe TRBD1 (6 bases). The CDR3 is 13 residues long. Trimming pared 5 bases from V and 5 bases from J, leaving 12 bases between. From germline, CDR1 is MNHNS and CDR2 SASEGT.

The CDR3 nucleotides read TGCGCCAGCAGCAGGGAGGGGTATGGCCAAGAGACCCAGTACTTC. Translated, it gives CASSREGYGQETQYF. The chain employs TRBV5-1 and TRBJ2-5; 7 nucleotides align to TRBD2. J lost 1 base, V lost 4 bases, and 7 bases had no gene match. Germline CDR1 reads SGHRS; CDR2 reads YFSETQ. CDR3 length: 15 residues. Using reference TRBV5-1 and TRBJ2-5 for the parts outside the CDR3, the full variable domain is KAGVTQTPRYLIKTRGQQVTLSCSPISGHRSVSWYQQTPGQGLQFLFEYFSETQRNKGNFPGRFSGRQFSNSRSEMNVSTLELGDSALYLCASSREGYGQETQYFGPGTRLLVL.